Following are 6 T cell receptor beta chains from one sample sequenced in a study of early T cells in non-severe SARS-CoV-2 infection. TCRdb ran MiXCR on the 5' RACE reads and lists one entry per CDR3 protein. This sample carries about 98,000 distinct CDR3 sequences, about 15% of them seen once, and the ten largest clones take roughly 7%. The sequencing input was whole blood. These receptors were taken from an adult who was a healthcare worker with PCR-confirmed SARS-CoV-2 infection or an uninfected control (not recorded which).

This chain connects TRBV20-1 to TRBJ1-5; D ambiguous. This CDR3 spans 11 amino acids. Per germline, CDR1 DFQATT and CDR2 SNEGSKA (reference sequence). V gave up 2 bases and J gave up 6 bases, with 5 bases separating them. The CDR3 bases are TGCAGTGCTAGACTCGGTCAGCCCCAGCATTTT. Protein: CSARLGQPQHF.

This clonotype was counted between two and nine times. This chain joins TRBV20-1 and TRBJ1-4; D remains unclear. Germline V lookup: CDR1 DFQATT, CDR2 SNEGSKA (reference sequence). V lost 6 bases to trimming and J lost 6 bases, with 20 bases between them. This CDR3 is 15 amino acids long. As DNA, the CDR3 is TGCAGTGCCGGACCTCCTCTTCGCCCTGATGAAAAACTGTTTTTT. Encoded protein: CSAGPPLRPDEKLFF.

This clonotype was recorded a few times. This chain connects TRBV29-1 to TRBJ2-5; 7 bases agree with TRBD2. Looked up from germline, CDR1 is SQVTM and CDR2 is ANQGSEA. J lost 5 bases, V lost 6 bases, and 6 bases had no gene match. CDR3 length equals 12 residues. Here the CDR3 DNA reads TGCAGCGTGGGAGGGGTCGGGGAGACCCAGTACTTC. This sequence encodes CSVGGVGETQYF. The entire variable domain, with the rest obtained from reference TRBV29-1 and TRBJ2-5, is as follows: SAVISQKPSRDICQRGTSLTIQCQVDSQVTMMFWYRQQPGQSLTLIATANQGSEATYESGFVIDKFPISRPNLTFSTLTVSNMSPEDSSIYLCSVGGVGETQYFGPGTRLLVL.

This clonotype was counted at least ten times. The chain joins TRBV29-1 to TRBJ2-2; maybe TRBD1 (5 bases). Germline V gene sequence: CDR1 SQVTM, CDR2 ANQGSEA. The CDR3 is 13 amino acids. V gave up 2 bases and J gave up 7 bases, with 11 bases separating them. CDR3 sequence: CSVEQGGDGELFF. The DNA of the CDR3 is TGCAGCGTTGAACAGGGTGGTGACGGGGAGCTGTTTTTT.

About this clonotype: This may stem from a read error, because a much larger clone lies one nucleotide away. The chain uses TRBV30 and TRBJ1-5; maybe TRBD1 (6 bases). This CDR3 is built from 15 residues. The ends were cut back, 6 bases at V and 5 bases at J, with 20 bases in the middle. The germline V gene has CDR1 GTSNPN and CDR2 SVGIG (reference sequence). CDR3 residues: CACTPWGGRDQPQHF. The CDR3 DNA is TGTGCCTGTACCCCATGGGGGGGCCGGGATCAGCCCCAGCATTTT.

CDR3 loop: CASRRGEQYF. The CDR3 region has the DNA TGTGCCAGCAGGCGAGGGGAGCAGTACTTC. The V gene is TRBV2, the J gene TRBJ2-7, with a possible D match to TRBD2 (5 bases). Germline V gene sequence: CDR1 SNHLY, CDR2 FYNNEI. The CDR3 consists of 10 residues. The V end was cut by 6 bases, the J end by 7 bases, with 7 bases between.